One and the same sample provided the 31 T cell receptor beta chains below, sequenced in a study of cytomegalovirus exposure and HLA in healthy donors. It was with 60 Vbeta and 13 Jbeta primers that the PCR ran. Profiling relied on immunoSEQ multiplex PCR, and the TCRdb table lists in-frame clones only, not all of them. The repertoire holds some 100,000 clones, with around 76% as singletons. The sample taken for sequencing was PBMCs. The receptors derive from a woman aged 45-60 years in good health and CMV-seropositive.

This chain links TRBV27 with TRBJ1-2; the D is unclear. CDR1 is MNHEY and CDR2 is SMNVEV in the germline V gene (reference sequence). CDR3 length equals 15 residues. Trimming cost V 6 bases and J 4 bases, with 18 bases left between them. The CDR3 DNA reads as TGTGCCAGCAGGGCTTTGTCGGCAGCGAGCTATGGCTACACCTTC. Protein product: CASRALSAASYGYTF.

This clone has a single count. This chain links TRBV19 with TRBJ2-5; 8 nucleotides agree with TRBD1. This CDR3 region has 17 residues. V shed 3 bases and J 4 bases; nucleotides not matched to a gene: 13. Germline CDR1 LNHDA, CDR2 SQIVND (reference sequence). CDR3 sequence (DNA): TGTGCCAGTAGTATGCTCAACAGAGGACAGGGCCGAGAGACCCAGTACTTC. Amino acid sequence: CASSMLNRGQGRETQYF.

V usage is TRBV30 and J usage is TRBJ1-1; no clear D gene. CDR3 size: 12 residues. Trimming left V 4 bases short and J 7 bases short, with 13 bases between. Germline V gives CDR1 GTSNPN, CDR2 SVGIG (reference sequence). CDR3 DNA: TGTGCCTGGAATGAGGGTCGGCTTGAAGCTTTCTTT. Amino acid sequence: CAWNEGRLEAFF.

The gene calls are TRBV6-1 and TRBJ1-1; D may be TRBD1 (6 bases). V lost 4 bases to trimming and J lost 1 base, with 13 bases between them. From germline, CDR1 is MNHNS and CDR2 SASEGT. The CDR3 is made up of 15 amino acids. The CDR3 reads CASSAVQGANTEAFF. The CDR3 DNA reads TGTGCCAGCAGTGCAGTACAGGGCGCGAACACTGAAGCTTTCTTT.

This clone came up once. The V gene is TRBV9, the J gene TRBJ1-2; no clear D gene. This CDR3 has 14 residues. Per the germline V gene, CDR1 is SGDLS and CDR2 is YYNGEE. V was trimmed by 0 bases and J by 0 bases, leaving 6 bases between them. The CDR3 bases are TGTGCCAGCAGCGTAGGGAGGGCTAACTATGGCTACACCTTC. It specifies CASSVGRANYGYTF.

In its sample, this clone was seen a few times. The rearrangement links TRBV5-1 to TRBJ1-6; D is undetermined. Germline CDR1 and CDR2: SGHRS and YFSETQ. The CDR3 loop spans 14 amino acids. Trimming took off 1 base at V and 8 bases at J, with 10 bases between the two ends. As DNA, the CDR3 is TGCGCCAGCAGCTTGAACAGTTTGGATTCACCCCTCCACTTT. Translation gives CASSLNSLDSPLHF.

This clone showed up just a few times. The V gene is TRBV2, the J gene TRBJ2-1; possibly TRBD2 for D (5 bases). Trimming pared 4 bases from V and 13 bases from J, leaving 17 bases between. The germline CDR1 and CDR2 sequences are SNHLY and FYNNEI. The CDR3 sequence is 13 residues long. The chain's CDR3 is CASSGASQFDQFF. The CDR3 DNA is TGTGCCAGCAGTGGGGCTAGCCAATTCGACCAGTTCTTC.

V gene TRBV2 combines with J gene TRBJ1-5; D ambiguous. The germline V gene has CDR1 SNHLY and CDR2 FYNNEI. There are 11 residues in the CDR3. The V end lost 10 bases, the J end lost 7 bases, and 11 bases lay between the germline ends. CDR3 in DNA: TGTGCCATACAGATATTCCAGCCCCAGCATTTT. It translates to CAIQIFQPQHF. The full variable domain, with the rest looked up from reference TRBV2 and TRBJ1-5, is EPEVTQTPSHQVTQMGQEVILRCVPISNHLYFYWYRQILGQKVEFLVSFYNNEISEKSEIFDDQFSVERPDGSNFTLKIRSTKLEDSAMYFCAIQIFQPQHFGDGTRLSIL.

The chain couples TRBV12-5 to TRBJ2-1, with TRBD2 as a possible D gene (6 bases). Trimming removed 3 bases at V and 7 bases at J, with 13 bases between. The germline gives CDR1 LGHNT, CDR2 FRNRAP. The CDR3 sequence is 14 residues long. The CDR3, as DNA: TGTGCTAGTGGTTTATCGGGAGAGCGAAATGAGCAGTTCTTC. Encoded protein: CASGLSGERNEQFF. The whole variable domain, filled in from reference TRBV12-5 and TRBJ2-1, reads DARVTQTPRHKVTEMGQEVTMRCQPILGHNTVFWYRQTMMQGLELLAYFRNRAPLDDSGMPKDRFSAEMPDATLATLKIQPSEPRDSAVYFCASGLSGERNEQFFGPGTRLTVL.

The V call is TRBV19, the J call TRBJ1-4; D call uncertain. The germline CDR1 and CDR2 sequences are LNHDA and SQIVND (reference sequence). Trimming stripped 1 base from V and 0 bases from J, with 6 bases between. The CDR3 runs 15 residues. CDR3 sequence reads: CASSIGGSTNEKLFF. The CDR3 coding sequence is TGTGCCAGTAGTATAGGTGGCTCAACTAATGAAAAACTGTTTTTT.

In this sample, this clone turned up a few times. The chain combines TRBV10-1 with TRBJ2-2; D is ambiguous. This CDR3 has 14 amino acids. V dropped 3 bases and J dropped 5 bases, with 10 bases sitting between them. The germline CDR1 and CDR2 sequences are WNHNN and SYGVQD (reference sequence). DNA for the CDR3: TGCGCCAGCAGTGATATCTCTTTGACCGGGGAGCTGTTTTTT. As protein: CASSDISLTGELFF.

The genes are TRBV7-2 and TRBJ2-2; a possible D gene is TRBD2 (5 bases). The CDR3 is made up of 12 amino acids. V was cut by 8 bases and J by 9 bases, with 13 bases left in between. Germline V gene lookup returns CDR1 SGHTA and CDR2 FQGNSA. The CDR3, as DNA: TGTGCCAGCTCTTACGGGGTCTGGGAGCTGTTTTTT. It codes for CASSYGVWELFF.

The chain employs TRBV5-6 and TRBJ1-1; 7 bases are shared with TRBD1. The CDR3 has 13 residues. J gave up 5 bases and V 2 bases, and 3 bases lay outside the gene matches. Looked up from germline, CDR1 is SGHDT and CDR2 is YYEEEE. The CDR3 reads CASSLSGGTEAFF. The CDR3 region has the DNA TGTGCCAGCAGCTTATCAGGGGGGACTGAAGCTTTCTTT.

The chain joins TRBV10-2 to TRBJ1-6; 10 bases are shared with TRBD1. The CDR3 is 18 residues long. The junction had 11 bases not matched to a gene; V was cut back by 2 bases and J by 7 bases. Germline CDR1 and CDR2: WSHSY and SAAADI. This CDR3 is CASSEPRGQGFGNSPLHF. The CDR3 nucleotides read TGCGCCAGCAGTGAGCCGAGGGGACAGGGGTTTGGCAATTCACCCCTCCACTTT.

CDR3 coding DNA: TGTGCCAGCAGCTCCGACAGGCCGACCTACGAGCAGTACTTC. Translated: CASSSDRPTYEQYF. The chain couples TRBV6-5 to TRBJ2-7; possibly TRBD1 for D (6 bases). Germline CDR1 is MNHEY and CDR2 is SVGAGI. V dropped 6 bases and J dropped 2 bases, with 14 bases sitting between them. This CDR3 spans 14 amino acids.

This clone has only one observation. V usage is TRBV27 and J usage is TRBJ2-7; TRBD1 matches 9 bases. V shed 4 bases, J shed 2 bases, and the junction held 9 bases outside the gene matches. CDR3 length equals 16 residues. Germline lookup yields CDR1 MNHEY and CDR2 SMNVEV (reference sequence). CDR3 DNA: TGTGCCAGCAGTTCTCCCCTCCGGGACAGGGCCTACGAGCAGTACTTC. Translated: CASSSPLRDRAYEQYF.

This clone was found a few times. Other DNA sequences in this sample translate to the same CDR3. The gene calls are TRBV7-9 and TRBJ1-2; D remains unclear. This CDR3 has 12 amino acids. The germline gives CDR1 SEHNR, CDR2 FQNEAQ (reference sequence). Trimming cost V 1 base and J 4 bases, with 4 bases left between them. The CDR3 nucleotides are TGTGCCAGCAGCTTAGACAGCTATGGCTACACCTTC. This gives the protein CASSLDSYGYTF.

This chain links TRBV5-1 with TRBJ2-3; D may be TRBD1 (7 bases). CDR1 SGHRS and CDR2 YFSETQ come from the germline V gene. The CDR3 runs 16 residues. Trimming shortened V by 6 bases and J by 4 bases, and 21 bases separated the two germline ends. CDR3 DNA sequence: TGCGCCAGCACCCCCGGTGCGGGACAGCGGGCAGATACGCAGTATTTT. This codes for CASTPGAGQRADTQYF.

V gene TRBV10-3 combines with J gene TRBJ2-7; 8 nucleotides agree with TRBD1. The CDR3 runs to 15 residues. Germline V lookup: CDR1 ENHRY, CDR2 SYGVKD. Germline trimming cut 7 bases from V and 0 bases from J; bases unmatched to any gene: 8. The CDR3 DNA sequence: TGTGCCATCACCTCGGGACAGGCCGGCTCCTACGAGCAGTACTTC. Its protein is CAITSGQAGSYEQYF.

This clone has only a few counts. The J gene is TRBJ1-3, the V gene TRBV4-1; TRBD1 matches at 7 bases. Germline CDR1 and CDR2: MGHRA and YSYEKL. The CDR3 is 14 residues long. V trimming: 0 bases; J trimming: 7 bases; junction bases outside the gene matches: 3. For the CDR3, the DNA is TGCGCCAGCAGCCAAGATACAGGGGTCAACACCATATATTTT. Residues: CASSQDTGVNTIYF.

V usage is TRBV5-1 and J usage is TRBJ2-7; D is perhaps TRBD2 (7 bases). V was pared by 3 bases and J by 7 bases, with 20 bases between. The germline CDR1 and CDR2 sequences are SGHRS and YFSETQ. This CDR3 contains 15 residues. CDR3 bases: TGCGCCAGCAGCTCCGCAAAGGGGGGGGCGGGAGAGCAGTACTTC. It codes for CASSSAKGGAGEQYF.

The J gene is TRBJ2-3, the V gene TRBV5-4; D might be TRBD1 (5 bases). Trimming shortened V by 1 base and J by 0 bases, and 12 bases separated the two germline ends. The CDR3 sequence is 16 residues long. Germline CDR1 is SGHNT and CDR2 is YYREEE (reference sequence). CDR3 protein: CASSLPGAGSTDTQYF. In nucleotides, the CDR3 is TGTGCCAGCAGCTTGCCCGGTGCAGGGAGCACAGATACGCAGTATTTT.

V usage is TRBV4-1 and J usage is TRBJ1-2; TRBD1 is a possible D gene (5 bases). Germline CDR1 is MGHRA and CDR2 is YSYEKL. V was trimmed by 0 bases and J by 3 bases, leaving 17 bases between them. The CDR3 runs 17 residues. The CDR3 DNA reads TGCGCCAGCAGCCAAGATAGGGGTCAGGCCCGCTACTATGGCTACACCTTC. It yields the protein CASSQDRGQARYYGYTF.

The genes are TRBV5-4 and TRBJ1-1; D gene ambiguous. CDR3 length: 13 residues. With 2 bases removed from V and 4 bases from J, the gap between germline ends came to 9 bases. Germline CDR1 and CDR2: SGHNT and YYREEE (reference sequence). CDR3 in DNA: TGTGCCAGCAGCTTAGGAGCGGTCACTGAAGCTTTCTTT. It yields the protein CASSLGAVTEAFF.

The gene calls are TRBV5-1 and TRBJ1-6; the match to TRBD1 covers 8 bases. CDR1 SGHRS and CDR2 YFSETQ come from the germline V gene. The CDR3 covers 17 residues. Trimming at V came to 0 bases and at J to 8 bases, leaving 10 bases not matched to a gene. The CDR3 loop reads CASSLVFPGTGDSPLHF. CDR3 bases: TGCGCCAGCAGCTTGGTCTTTCCCGGGACAGGAGATTCACCCCTCCACTTT.

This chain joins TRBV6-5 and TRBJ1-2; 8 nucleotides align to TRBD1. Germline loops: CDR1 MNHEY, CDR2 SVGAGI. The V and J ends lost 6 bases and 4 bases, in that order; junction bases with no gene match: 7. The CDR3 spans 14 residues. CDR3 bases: TGTGCCAGCAGCCCAGGACAGGGCCTCTATGGCTACACCTTC. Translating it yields CASSPGQGLYGYTF.

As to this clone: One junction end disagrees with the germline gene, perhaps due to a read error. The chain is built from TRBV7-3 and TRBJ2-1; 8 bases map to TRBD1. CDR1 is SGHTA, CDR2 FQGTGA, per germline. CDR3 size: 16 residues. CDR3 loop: CSSSWGTGRSYNEQFF. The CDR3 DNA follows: TGTTCCAGCAGCTGGGGGACAGGTCGCTCCTACAATGAGCAGTTCTTC.

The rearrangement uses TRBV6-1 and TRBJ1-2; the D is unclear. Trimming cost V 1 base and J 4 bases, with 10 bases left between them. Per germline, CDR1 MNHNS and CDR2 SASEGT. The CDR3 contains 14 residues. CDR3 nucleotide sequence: TGTGCCAGCAGTGAAGGTGGAGGAAGCTATGGCTACACCTTC. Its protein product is CASSEGGGSYGYTF.

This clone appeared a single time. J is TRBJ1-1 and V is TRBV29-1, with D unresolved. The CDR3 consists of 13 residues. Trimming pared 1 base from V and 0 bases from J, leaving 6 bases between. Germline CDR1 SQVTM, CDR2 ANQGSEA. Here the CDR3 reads CSVEGGMNTEAFF. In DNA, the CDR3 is TGCAGCGTTGAAGGCGGCATGAACACTGAAGCTTTCTTT.

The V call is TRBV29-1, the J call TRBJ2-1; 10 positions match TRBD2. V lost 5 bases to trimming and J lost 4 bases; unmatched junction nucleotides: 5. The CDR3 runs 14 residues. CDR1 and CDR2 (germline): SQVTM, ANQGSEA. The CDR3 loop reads CSVNSGRLYNEQFF. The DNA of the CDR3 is TGCAGCGTTAATAGCGGGAGGTTGTACAATGAGCAGTTCTTC.

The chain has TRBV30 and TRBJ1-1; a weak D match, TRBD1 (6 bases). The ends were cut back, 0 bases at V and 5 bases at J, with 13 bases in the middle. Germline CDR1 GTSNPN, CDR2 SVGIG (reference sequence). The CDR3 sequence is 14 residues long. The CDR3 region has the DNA TGTGCCTGGAGTGTACTCAGGGGAAGGACTGAAGCTTTCTTT. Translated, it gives CAWSVLRGRTEAFF.